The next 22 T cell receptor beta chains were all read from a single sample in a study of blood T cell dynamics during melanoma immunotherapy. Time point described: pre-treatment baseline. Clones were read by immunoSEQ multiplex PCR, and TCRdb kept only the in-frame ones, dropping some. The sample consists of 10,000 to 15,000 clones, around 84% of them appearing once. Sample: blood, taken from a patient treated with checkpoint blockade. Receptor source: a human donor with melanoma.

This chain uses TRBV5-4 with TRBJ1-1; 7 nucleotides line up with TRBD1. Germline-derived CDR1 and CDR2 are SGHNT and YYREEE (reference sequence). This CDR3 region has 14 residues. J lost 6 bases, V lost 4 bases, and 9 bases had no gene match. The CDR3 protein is CASSEGQSLAEAFF. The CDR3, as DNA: TGTGCCAGCAGCGAGGGACAGTCTTTGGCTGAAGCTTTCTTT.

The CDR3 loop reads CASRLVASGKAGELFF. CDR3 coding DNA: TGTGCAAGTCGCTTAGTAGCTAGCGGGAAAGCCGGGGAGCTGTTTTTT. This sequence joins TRBV12-2 and TRBJ2-2; the listed D gene, TRBD2, was not tested against the DNA. TRBV12-2 is termed a pseudogene. The CDR3 consists of 16 residues.

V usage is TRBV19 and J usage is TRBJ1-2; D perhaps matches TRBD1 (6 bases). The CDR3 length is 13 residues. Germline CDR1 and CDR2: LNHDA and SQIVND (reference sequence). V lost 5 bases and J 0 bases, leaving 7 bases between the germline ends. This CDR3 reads CASSGDTNYGYTF. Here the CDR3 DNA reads TGTGCCAGTAGTGGGGACACTAACTATGGCTACACCTTC.

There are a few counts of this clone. CDR3 residues: CASSDYGTGLSGYTF. For the CDR3, the DNA is TGTGCCAGCAGTGATTACGGGACAGGGTTGTCTGGCTACACCTTC. The chain carries TRBV6-1 and TRBJ1-2, with 9 positions matching TRBD1. The V segment lost 3 bases and the J segment 7 bases; nucleotides outside the gene matches: 9. CDR3 size: 15 residues. The V gene's germline CDR1 is MNHNS and CDR2 SASEGT.

The CDR3 DNA reads TGTGCCAGCACCCTGGACAGAAACACCGGGGAGCTGTTTTTT. Translated: CASTLDRNTGELFF. This chain links TRBV6-6 with TRBJ2-2, with D possibly matching TRBD1 (6 bases). Between the trimmed V and J ends, which lost 7 bases and 2 bases, there was a span of 11 bases. The CDR3 extends over 14 amino acids. CDR1 and CDR2 from the germline V gene are MNHNY and SVGAGI (reference sequence).

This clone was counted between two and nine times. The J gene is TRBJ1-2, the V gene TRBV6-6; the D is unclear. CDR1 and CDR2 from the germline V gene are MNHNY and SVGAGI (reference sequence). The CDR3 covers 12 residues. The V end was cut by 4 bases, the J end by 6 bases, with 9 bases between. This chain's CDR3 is CASSSSLDGYTF. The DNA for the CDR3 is TGTGCCAGCAGTTCCTCCCTAGATGGCTACACCTTC.

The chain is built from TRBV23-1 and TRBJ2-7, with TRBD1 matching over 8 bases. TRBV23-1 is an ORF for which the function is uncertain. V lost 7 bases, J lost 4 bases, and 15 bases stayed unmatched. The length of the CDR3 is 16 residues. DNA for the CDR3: TGCGCCAGCAACTCTCGGGACAGTGGACAGGGATACGAGCAGTACTTC. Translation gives CASNSRDSGQGYEQYF.

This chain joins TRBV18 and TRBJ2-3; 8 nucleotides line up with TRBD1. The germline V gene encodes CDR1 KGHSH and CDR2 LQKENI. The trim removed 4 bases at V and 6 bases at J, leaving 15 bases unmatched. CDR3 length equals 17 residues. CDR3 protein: CASSRFTGTGSWDTQYF. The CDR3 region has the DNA TGTGCCAGCTCACGTTTCACCGGGACAGGAAGTTGGGATACGCAGTATTTT.

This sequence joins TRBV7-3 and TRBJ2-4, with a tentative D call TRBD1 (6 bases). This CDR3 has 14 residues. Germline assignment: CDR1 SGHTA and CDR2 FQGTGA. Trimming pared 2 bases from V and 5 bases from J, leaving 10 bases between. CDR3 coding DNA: TGTGCCAGCAGCTTATTACAGGGTGAAAACATTCAGTACTTC. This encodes CASSLLQGENIQYF.

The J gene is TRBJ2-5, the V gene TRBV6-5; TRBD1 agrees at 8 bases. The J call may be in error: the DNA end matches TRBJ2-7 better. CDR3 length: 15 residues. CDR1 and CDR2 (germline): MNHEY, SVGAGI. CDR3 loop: CASSSYGTGLYEQYF. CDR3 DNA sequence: TGTGCCAGCAGTTCCTACGGGACAGGTCTATACGAGCAGTACTTC.

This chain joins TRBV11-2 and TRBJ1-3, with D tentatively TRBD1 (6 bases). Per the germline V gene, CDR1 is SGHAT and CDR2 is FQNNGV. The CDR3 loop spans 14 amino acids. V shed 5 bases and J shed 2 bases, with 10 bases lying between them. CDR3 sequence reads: CASSDRGTGNTIYF. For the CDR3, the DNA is TGTGCCAGCAGCGATAGGGGGACTGGAAACACCATATATTTT.

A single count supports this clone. The CDR3 spells CASSKAWVVRGFF. The CDR3 DNA sequence: TGTGCCAGCAGCAAAGCATGGGTCGTCAGAGGGTTCTTC. V usage is TRBV21-1 and J usage is TRBJ2-1; the tabulated D call, TRBD2, remains unverified against the DNA. TRBV21-1 is designated a pseudogene. CDR3 length: 13 amino acids.

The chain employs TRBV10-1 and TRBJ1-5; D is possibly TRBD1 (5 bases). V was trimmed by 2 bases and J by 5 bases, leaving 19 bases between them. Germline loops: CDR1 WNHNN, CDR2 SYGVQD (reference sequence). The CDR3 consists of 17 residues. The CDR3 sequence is CASSETYRGAGDQPQHF. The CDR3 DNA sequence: TGCGCCAGCAGTGAGACTTACAGAGGGGCCGGCGATCAGCCCCAGCATTTT.

The CDR3 sequence: CASSYDSYNSPLHF. CDR3 bases: TGTGCCAGCAGTTACGACTCCTATAATTCACCCCTCCACTTT. V and J are TRBV6-5 and TRBJ1-6; unclear D gene. This CDR3 region has 14 residues. V shed 2 bases and J shed 0 bases, with 2 bases lying between them. From germline, CDR1 is MNHEY and CDR2 SVGAGI.

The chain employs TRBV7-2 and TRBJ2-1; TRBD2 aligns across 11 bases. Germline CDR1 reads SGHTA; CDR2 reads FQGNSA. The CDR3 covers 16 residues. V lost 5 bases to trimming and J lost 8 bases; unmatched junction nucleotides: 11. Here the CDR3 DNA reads TGTGCCAGCAGCCCAATTGGGACTAGCGGCCTTTATGAGCAGTTCTTC. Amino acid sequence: CASSPIGTSGLYEQFF.

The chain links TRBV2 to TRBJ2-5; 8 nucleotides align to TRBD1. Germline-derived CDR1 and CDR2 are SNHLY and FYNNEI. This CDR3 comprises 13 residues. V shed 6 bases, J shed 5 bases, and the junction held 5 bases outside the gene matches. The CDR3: CASSGQGRETQYF. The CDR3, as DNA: TGTGCCAGCAGCGGACAGGGTCGGGAGACCCAGTACTTC.

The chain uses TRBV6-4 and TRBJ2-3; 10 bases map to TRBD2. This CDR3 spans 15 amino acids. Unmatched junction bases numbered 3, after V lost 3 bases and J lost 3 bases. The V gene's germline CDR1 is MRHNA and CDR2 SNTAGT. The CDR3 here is CASSDIAGGTDTQYF. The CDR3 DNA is TGTGCCAGCAGTGATATAGCGGGGGGTACAGATACGCAGTATTTT.

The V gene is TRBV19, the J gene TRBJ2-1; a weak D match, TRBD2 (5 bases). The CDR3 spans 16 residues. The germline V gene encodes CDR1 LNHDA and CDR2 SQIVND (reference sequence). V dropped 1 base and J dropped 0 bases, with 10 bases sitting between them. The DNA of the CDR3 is TGTGCCAGTAGTATAGGGTCGGGGAGCTCCTACAATGAGCAGTTCTTC. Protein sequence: CASSIGSGSSYNEQFF.

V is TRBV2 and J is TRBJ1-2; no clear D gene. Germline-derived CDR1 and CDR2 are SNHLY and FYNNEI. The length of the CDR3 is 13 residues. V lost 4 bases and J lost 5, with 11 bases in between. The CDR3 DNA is TGTGCCAGCAGTGGGAGGCCTCTTTATGGCTACACCTTC. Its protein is CASSGRPLYGYTF.

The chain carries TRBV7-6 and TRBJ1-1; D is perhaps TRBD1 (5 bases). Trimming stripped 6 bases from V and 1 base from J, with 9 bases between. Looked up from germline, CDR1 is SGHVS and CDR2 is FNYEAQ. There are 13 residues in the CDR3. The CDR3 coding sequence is TGTGCCAGCAGTTATGACAGGAACACTGAAGCTTTCTTT. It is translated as CASSYDRNTEAFF.

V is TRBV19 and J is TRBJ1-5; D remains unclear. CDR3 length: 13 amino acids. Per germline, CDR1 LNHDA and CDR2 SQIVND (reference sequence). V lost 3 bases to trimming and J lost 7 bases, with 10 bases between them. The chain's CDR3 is CASSMGGEQPQHF. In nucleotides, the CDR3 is TGTGCCAGTAGTATGGGAGGAGAACAGCCCCAGCATTTT.

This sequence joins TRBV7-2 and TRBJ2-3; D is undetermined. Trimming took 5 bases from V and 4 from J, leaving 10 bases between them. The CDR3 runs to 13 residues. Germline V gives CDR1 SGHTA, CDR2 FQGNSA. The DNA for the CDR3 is TGTGCCAGCAGCCATGTCCGGTCAGATACGCAGTATTTT. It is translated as CASSHVRSDTQYF.